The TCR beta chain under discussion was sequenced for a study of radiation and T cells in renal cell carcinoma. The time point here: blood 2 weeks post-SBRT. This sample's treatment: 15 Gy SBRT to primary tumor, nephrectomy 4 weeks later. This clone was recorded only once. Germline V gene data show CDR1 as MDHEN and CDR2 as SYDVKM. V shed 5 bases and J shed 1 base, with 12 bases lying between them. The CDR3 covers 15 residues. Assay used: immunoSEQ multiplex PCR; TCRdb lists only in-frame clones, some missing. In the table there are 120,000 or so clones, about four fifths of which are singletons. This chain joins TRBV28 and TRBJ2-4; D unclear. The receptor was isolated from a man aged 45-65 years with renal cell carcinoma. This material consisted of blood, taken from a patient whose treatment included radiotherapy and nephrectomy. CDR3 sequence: CASSRGDTAKNIQYF. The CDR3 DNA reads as TGTGCCAGCAGTCGCGGTGATACGGCCAAAAACATTCAGTACTTC.